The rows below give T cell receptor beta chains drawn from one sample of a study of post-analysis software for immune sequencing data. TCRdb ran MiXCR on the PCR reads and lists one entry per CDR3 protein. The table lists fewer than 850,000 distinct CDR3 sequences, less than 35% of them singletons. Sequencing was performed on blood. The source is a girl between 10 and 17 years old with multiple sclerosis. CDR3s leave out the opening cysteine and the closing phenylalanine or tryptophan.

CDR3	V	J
ASRDEGGYGYT	TRBV7-9	TRBJ1-2
SVERGEGETQY	TRBV29-1	TRBJ2-5
SVGLNGNEQF	TRBV29-1	TRBJ2-1
SVVQLLSSYNEQF	TRBV29-1	TRBJ2-1
ASSFEVFGQGTDTQY	TRBV12-3/TRBV12-4	TRBJ2-3
ASRYRGSNQPQH	TRBV6-1	TRBJ1-5
ASSLRTGPWEQF	TRBV7-2	TRBJ2-1
ASSSGDLDTQY	TRBV28	TRBJ2-3
ASSRDREGDEQF	TRBV3-1	TRBJ2-1
ASSAELAGEGEQF	TRBV6-4	TRBJ2-1
ASNRDGKRADTQY	TRBV5-1	TRBJ2-3
ASSLGQGVATDTQY	TRBV11-3	TRBJ2-3
ASSPPTVGLIQPQH	TRBV12-3/TRBV12-4	TRBJ1-5